This entry lists 15 T cell receptor beta chains sequenced from one sample in a study of long-term antiretroviral therapy in people with HIV. Version v3.0 of the immunoSEQ assay ran at survey level. Profiling relied on immunoSEQ multiplex PCR, and the TCRdb table lists in-frame clones only, not all of them. Of some 22,000 clones listed, 65% to 80% are singletons. Specimen: unsorted PBMCs, collected 4.1 years after starting antiretroviral therapy. The receptors were sampled from a woman aged 35 to 49 with HIV.

This sequence joins TRBV6-5 and TRBJ2-7, with 8 bases matching TRBD1. Losses at the gene ends were 5 bases for V and 6 bases for J; bases not matched to a gene: 12. This CDR3 region has 15 residues. CDR1 is MNHEY and CDR2 is SVGAGI in the germline V gene. The CDR3 loop is CASSSGDRPSREQYF. The CDR3 bases are TGTGCCAGCAGTAGTGGGGACAGGCCTTCGCGCGAGCAGTACTTC.

In DNA, the CDR3 is TGTGCCAGCAGCTTGTCTCGGGGACGCACAGATACGCAGTATTTT. Its protein is CASSLSRGRTDTQYF. This chain links TRBV5-6 with TRBJ2-3; D tentatively fits TRBD1 or TRBD2 (5 bases each). The CDR3 runs 15 residues. Germline V gene sequence: CDR1 SGHDT, CDR2 YYEEEE. V was clipped by 1 base and J by 1 base, with 10 bases between them.

V is TRBV27 and J is TRBJ1-5; no firm D call. CDR3 length: 16 amino acids. Germline CDR1 MNHEY, CDR2 SMNVEV (reference sequence). Trimming left V 5 bases short and J 6 bases short, with 20 bases between. As DNA, the CDR3 is TGTGCCAGCAGTCCAGGTTTAGAGATACTTAGTCAGCCCCAGCATTTT. This gives the protein CASSPGLEILSQPQHF.

The rearrangement joins TRBV5-6 to TRBJ2-7; no clear D gene. The ends were cut back, 0 bases at V and 3 bases at J, with 7 bases in the middle. Germline V gene data show CDR1 as SGHDT and CDR2 as YYEEEE. This CDR3 has 13 amino acids. CDR3 DNA sequence: TGTGCCAGCAGCTTGGAGTCCCGCTACGAGCAGTACTTC. The encoded protein is CASSLESRYEQYF.

The chain links TRBV27 to TRBJ1-6; D is unresolved. CDR1 and CDR2 from the germline V gene are MNHEY and SMNVEV (reference sequence). CDR3 size: 13 residues. V lost 3 bases to trimming and J lost 4 bases, with 4 bases between them. The CDR3 here is CASSFRYNSPLHF. The DNA of the CDR3 is TGTGCCAGCAGTTTCCGGTATAATTCACCCCTCCACTTT.

This rearrangement joins TRBV6-6 to TRBJ2-7, with 7 bases matching TRBD1. Germline-derived CDR1 and CDR2 are MNHNY and SVGAGI (reference sequence). With V trimmed by 6 bases and J by 6 bases, 8 bases remained unmatched. CDR3 length: 13 amino acids. The CDR3 reads CASSPTGHGEQYF. The CDR3 DNA reads TGTGCCAGCAGCCCGACAGGGCATGGCGAGCAGTACTTC.

The genes are TRBV15 and TRBJ1-2, with no clear D. The V end was cut by 0 bases, the J end by 8 bases, with 7 bases between. The germline V gene has CDR1 LNHNV and CDR2 YYDKDF (reference sequence). This CDR3 spans 12 amino acids. In DNA form, the CDR3 reads TGTGCCACCAGCAGAGATGAGTACGGCTACACCTTC. It translates to CATSRDEYGYTF.

This chain joins TRBV6-1 and TRBJ1-2; 7 positions agree with TRBD1. V trimming: 7 bases; J trimming: 2 bases; junction bases outside the gene matches: 10. Germline CDR1 is MNHNS and CDR2 is SASEGT. The CDR3 consists of 15 residues. The CDR3 reads CASIRGTAGNYGYTF. CDR3 in DNA: TGTGCCAGCATTCGAGGGACAGCCGGGAACTATGGCTACACCTTC.

The CDR3 region is CASSLEGTPNEKLFF. CDR3 bases: TGTGCCAGCAGCTTAGAGGGGACGCCTAATGAAAAACTGTTTTTT. V and J are TRBV11-2 and TRBJ1-4; TRBD1 might be the D (5 bases). Germline-derived CDR1 and CDR2 are SGHAT and FQNNGV. This CDR3 spans 15 amino acids. Trimming took 0 bases from V and 3 from J, leaving 8 bases between them.

This clone has just a few counts. The chain recombines TRBV2 with TRBJ1-2; D call uncertain. Germline V CDR1 and CDR2: SNHLY, FYNNEI. The CDR3 covers 12 residues. V was cut by 4 bases and J by 3 bases, with 6 bases left in between. As DNA, the CDR3 is TGTGCCAGCAGTGGTGAGGACTATGGCTACACCTTC. Its translation: CASSGEDYGYTF. Using reference TRBV2 and TRBJ1-2 for the parts outside the CDR3, the full variable domain is EPEVTQTPSHQVTQMGQEVILRCVPISNHLYFYWYRQILGQKVEFLVSFYNNEISEKSEIFDDQFSVERPDGSNFTLKIRSTKLEDSAMYFCASSGEDYGYTFGSGTRLTVV.

This clone was detected only a few times. The chain couples TRBV6-5 to TRBJ2-1; D not resolved. Germline V gene lookup returns CDR1 MNHEY and CDR2 SVGAGI. The CDR3 is made up of 11 amino acids. The V end lost 2 bases, the J end lost 7 bases, and 3 bases lay between the germline ends. The CDR3 DNA is TGTGCCAGCAGTTACGGGAATGAGCAGTTCTTC. Amino acids: CASSYGNEQFF.

The chain is built from TRBV10-3 and TRBJ2-7; 15 bases fit TRBD2. V shed 7 bases and J 5 bases; nucleotides not matched to a gene: 9. The CDR3 sequence is 16 residues long. From germline, CDR1 is ENHRY and CDR2 SYGVKD. The CDR3 sequence is CAITPAGLAGGNEQYF. Written as DNA, the CDR3 is TGTGCCATCACCCCAGCGGGACTAGCGGGAGGAAACGAGCAGTACTTC.

The chain has TRBV2 and TRBJ2-3, with D unclear. CDR1 SNHLY and CDR2 FYNNEI come from the germline V gene. The CDR3 is 14 amino acids. Trimming stripped 6 bases from V and 0 bases from J, with 10 bases between. CDR3 DNA sequence: TGTGCCAGCAGGGTCGGTACTAGCACAGATACGCAGTATTTT. This sequence encodes CASRVGTSTDTQYF. The full variable domain, with the rest looked up from reference TRBV2 and TRBJ2-3, is EPEVTQTPSHQVTQMGQEVILRCVPISNHLYFYWYRQILGQKVEFLVSFYNNEISEKSEIFDDQFSVERPDGSNFTLKIRSTKLEDSAMYFCASRVGTSTDTQYFGPGTRLTVL.

This rearrangement joins TRBV6-5 to TRBJ2-1; 8 nucleotides match TRBD1. The CDR3 loop spans 15 amino acids. Germline V gene lookup returns CDR1 MNHEY and CDR2 SVGAGI. J was trimmed by 2 bases and V by 6 bases; bases with no gene match: 6. The CDR3 loop is CASSSTGVPYNEQFF. Written as DNA, the CDR3 is TGTGCCAGCAGCTCGACAGGGGTTCCCTACAATGAGCAGTTCTTC.

Here the CDR3 reads CATGQGLTNYGYTF. CDR3 coding DNA: TGTGCCACGGGACAGGGGCTGACTAACTATGGCTACACCTTC. The chain combines TRBV18 with TRBJ1-2; 10 bases are a match to TRBD1. This CDR3 is 14 amino acids long. CDR1 KGHSH and CDR2 LQKENI come from the germline V gene. The V gene end was trimmed by 10 bases and the J gene end by 0 bases; junction bases not matched to a gene: 5.